This T cell receptor beta chain appears in the sequencing data of a study of T-cell reconstitution after alpha-beta-depleted transplantation in children. This clonotype was counted at least ten times. The CDR3 runs 16 residues. With 0 bases clipped from V and 4 bases from J, the junction kept 9 bases outside the gene matches. Germline V gives CDR1 DFQATT, CDR2 SNEGSKA (reference sequence). Unique molecular identifiers were incorporated during preparation of the TCRbeta library. TCRdb recomputed calls from the PCR reads with MiXCR, one row per CDR3 protein. The table shows 90,000 to 130,000 distinct CDR3 sequences, with 10% occurring only once.

The chain recombines TRBV20-1 with TRBJ2-3; 8 bases match TRBD2. Source: PBMCs from the stem cell graft donor, taken from the stem cell graft. This sequence was found in a human donor who donated a stem cell graft to a child with acute lymphoblastic leukemia. CDR3 sequence: CSARDPPAGDADTQYF. In DNA, the CDR3 is TGCAGTGCTAGAGATCCCCCAGCGGGAGATGCAGATACGCAGTATTTT.